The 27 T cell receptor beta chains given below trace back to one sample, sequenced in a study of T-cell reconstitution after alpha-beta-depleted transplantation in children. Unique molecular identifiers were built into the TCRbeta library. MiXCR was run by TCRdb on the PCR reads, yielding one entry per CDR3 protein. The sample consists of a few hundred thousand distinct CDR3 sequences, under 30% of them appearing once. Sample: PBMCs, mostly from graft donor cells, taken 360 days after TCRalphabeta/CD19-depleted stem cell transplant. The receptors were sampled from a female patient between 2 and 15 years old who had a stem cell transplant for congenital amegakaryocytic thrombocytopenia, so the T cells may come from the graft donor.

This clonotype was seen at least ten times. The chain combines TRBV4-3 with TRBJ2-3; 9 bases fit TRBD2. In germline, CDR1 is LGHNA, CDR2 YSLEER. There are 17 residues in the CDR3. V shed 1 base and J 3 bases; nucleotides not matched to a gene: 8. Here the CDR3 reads CASSQVELAGNTDTQYF. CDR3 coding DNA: TGCGCCAGCAGCCAAGTTGAGCTAGCGGGAAATACAGATACGCAGTATTTT.

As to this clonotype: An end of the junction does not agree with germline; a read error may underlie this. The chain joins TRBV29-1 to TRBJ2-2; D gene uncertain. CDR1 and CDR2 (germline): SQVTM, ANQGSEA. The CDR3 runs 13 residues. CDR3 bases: TGCAGCGTCGTCTATGCCAACACCTGGGAGCTGTTTTTT. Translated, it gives CSVVYANTWELFF.

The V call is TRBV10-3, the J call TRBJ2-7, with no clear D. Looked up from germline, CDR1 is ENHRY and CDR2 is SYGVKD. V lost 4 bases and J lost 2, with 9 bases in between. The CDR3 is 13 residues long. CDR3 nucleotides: TGTGCCATCAGTGTGGAGCTAGCCTACGAGCAGTACTTC. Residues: CAISVELAYEQYF.

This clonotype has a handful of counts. CDR3 nucleotides: TGTGCCAGCTCACACGGACTAGCGGGGGACACAGATACGCAGTATTTT. It encodes CASSHGLAGDTDTQYF. V gene TRBV18 combines with J gene TRBJ2-3, with 13 bases fitting TRBD2. Trimming removed 4 bases from V and 2 bases from J; junction bases left unmatched: 3. The CDR3 loop spans 16 amino acids. Germline lookup yields CDR1 KGHSH and CDR2 LQKENI.

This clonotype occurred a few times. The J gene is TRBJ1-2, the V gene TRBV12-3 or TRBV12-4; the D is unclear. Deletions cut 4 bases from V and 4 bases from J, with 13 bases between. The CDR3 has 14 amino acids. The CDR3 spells CASSSILSGYGYTF. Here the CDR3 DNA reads TGTGCCAGCAGTTCAATCCTTTCGGGCTATGGCTACACCTTC.

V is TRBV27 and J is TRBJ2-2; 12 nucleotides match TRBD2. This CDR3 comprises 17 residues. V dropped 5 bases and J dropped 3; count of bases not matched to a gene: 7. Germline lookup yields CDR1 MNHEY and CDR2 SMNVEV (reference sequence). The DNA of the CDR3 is TGTGCCAGCAGTCCATGGGGACTAGCGGGTTACACCGGGGAGCTGTTTTTT. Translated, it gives CASSPWGLAGYTGELFF.

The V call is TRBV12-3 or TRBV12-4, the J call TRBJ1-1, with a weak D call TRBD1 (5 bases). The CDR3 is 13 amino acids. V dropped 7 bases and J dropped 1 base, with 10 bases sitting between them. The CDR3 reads CASTKTANTEAFF. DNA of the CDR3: TGTGCCAGCACCAAGACAGCGAACACTGAAGCTTTCTTT.

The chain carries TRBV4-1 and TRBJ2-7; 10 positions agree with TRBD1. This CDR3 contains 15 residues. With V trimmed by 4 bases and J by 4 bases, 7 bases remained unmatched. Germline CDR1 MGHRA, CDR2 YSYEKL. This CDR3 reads CASSPRTGGDYEQYF. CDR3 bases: TGCGCCAGCAGCCCGCGGACAGGGGGAGATTACGAGCAGTACTTC.

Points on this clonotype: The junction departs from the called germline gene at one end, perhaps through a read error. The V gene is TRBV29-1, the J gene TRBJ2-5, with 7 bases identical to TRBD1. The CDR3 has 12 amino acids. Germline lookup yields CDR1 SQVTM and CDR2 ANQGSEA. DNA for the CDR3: TGCAGCGTGGAAGACAGGGCTGAGACCCAGTACTTC. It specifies CSVEDRAETQYF.

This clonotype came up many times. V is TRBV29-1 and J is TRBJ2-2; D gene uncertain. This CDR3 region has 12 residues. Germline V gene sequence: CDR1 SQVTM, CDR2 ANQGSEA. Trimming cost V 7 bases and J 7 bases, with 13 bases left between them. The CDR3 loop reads CSALQGIGELFF. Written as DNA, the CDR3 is TGCAGCGCCCTACAAGGGATCGGGGAGCTGTTTTTT.

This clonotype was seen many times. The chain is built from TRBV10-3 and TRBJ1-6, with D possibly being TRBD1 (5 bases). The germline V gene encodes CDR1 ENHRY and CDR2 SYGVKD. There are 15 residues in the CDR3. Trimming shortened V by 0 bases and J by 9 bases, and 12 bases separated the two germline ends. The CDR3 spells CAISESKQAASPLHF. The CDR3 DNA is TGTGCCATCAGTGAGTCGAAACAGGCCGCTTCACCCCTCCACTTT.

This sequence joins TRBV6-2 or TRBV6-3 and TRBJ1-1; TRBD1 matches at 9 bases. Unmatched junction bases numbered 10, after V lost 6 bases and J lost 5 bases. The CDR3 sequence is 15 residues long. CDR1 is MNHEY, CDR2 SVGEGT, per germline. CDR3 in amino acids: CASRENRGPDTEAFF. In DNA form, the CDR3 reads TGTGCCAGCAGGGAGAACAGGGGGCCGGATACTGAAGCTTTCTTT.

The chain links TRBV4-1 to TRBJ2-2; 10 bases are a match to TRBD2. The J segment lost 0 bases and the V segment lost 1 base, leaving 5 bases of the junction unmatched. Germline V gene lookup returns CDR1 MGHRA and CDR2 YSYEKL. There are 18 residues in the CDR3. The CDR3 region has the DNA TGCGCCAGCAGCCAAGCTCTAGCGGGGGCCTCGAACACCGGGGAGCTGTTTTTT. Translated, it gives CASSQALAGASNTGELFF.

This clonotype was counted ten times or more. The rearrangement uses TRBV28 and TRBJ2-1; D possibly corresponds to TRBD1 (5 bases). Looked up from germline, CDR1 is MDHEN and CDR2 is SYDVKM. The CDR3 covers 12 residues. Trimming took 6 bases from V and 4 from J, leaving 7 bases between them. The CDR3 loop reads CASRPGYNEQFF. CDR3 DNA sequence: TGTGCCAGCAGGCCAGGGTACAATGAGCAGTTCTTC.

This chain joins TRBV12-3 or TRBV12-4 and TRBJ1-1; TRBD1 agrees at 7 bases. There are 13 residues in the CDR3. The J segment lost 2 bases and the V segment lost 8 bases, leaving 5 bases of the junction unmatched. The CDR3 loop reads CASGGQVNTEAFF. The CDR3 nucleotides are TGTGCCAGCGGAGGACAGGTAAACACTGAAGCTTTCTTT.

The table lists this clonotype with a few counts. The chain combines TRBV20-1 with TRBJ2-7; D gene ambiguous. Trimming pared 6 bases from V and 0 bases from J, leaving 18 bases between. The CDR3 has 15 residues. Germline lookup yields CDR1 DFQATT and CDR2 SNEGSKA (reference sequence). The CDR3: CSAPSRILSSYEQYF. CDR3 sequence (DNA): TGCAGTGCCCCATCGCGGATTTTAAGCTCCTACGAGCAGTACTTC.

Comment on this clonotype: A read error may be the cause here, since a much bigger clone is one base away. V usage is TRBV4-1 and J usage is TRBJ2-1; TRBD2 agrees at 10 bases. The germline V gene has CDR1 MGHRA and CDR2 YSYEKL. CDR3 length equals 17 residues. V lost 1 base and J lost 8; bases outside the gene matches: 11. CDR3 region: CASSQAWLAGENYEQFF. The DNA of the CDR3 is TGCGCCAGCAGCCAAGCGTGGCTAGCGGGGGAAAACTATGAGCAGTTCTTC.

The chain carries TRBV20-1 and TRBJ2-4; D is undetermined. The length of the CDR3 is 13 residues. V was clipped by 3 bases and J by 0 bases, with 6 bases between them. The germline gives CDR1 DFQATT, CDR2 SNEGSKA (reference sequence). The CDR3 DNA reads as TGCAGTGCTAGGGATGGAGCCAAAAACATTCAGTACTTC. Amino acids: CSARDGAKNIQYF.

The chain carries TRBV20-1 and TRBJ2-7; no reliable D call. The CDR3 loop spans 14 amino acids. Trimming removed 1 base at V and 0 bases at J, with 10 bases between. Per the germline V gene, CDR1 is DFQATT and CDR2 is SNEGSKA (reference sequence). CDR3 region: CSARGDTSSYEQYF. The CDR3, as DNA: TGCAGTGCTAGAGGGGATACCTCCTCCTACGAGCAGTACTTC.

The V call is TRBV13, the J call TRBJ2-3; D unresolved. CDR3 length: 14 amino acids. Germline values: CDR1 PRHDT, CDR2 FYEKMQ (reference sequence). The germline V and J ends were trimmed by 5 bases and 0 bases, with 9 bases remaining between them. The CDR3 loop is CASSLDDSTDTQYF. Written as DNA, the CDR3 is TGTGCCAGCAGCCTAGATGACAGCACAGATACGCAGTATTTT. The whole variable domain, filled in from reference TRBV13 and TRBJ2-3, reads AAGVIQSPRHLIKEKRETATLKCYPIPRHDTVYWYQQGPGQDPQFLISFYEKMQSDKGSIPDRFSAQQFSDYHSELNMSSLELGDSALYFCASSLDDSTDTQYFGPGTRLTVL.

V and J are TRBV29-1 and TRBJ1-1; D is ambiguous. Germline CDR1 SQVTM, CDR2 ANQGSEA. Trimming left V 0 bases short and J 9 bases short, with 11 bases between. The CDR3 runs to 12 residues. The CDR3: CSVEDRGGKAFF. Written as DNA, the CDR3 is TGCAGCGTTGAAGATCGGGGTGGGAAAGCTTTCTTT.

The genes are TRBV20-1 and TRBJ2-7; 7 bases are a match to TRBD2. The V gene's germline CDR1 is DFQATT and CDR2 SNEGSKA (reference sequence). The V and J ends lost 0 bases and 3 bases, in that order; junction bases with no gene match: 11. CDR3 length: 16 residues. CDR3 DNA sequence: TGCAGTGCTAGAGATCCAACCCGGGGGGTACGCTACGAGCAGTACTTC. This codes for CSARDPTRGVRYEQYF.

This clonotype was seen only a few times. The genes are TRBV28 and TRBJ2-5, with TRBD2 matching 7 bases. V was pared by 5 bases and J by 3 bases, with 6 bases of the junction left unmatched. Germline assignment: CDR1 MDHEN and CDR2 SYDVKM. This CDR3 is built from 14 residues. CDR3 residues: CASSPLSGEETQYF. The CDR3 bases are TGTGCCAGCAGTCCCCTAAGCGGGGAAGAGACCCAGTACTTC. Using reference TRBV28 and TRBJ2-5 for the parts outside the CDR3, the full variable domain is DVKVTQSSRYLVKRTGEKVFLECVQDMDHENMFWYRQDPGLGLRLIYFSYDVKMKEKGDIPEGYSVSREKKERFSLILESASTNQTSMYLCASSPLSGEETQYFGPGTRLLVL.

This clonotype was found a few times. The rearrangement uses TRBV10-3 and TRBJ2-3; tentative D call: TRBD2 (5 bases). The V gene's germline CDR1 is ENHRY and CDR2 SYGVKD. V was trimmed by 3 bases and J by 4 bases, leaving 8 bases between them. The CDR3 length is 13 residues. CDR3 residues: CAISELDADTQYF. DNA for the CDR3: TGTGCCATCAGTGAACTAGACGCAGATACGCAGTATTTT.

The CDR3 here is CASSIFVASGSHEQYF. In DNA, the CDR3 is TGTGCCAGTAGTATTTTTGTGGCTAGCGGGAGCCACGAGCAGTACTTC. The V gene is TRBV19, the J gene TRBJ2-7; TRBD2 aligns across 10 bases. Losses at the gene ends were 3 bases for V and 5 bases for J; bases not matched to a gene: 10. Looked up from germline, CDR1 is LNHDA and CDR2 is SQIVND (reference sequence). This CDR3 has 16 residues.

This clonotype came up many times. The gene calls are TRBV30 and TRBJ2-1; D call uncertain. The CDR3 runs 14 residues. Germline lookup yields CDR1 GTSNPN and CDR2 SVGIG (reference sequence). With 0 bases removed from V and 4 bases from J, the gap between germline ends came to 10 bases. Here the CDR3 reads CAWSVPATYNEQFF. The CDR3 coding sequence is TGTGCCTGGAGTGTACCAGCGACTTACAATGAGCAGTTCTTC.

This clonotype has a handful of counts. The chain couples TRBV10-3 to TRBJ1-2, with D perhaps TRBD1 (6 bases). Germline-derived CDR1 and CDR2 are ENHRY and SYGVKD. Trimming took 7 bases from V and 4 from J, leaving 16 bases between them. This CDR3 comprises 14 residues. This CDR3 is CAIMDQGLIYGYTF. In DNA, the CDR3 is TGTGCCATCATGGACCAGGGGCTAATCTATGGCTACACCTTC.